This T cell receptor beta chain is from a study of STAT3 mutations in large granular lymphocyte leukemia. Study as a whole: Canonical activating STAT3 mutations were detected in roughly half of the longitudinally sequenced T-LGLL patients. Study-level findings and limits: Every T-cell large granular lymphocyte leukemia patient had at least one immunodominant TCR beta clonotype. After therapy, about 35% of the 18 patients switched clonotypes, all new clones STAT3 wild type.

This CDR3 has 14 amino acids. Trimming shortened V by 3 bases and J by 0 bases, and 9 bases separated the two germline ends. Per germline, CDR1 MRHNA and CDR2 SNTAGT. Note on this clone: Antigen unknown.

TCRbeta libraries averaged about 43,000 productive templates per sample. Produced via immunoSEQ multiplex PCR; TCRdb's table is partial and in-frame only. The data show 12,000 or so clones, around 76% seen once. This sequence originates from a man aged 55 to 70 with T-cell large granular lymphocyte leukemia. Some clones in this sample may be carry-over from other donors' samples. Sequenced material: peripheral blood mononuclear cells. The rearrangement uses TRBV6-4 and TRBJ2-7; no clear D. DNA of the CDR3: TGTGCCAGCAGTGAACAGTTGACCTCCTACGAGCAGTACTTC. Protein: CASSEQLTSYEQYF.